This T cell receptor (beta chain) was captured in a study of Ad26.COV2.S vaccination and SARS-CoV-2 variants. Study context: Ad26.COV2.S, an intramuscular injection, was given once or twice 56 days apart.

Sequenced by immunoSEQ multiplex PCR; TCRdb stores in-frame clones only, minus some. Of more than 400,000 clones in the sample, 90% were seen once. Described treatment: some 20 received Ad26.COV2.S at low or high dose, single or two shots; five or six received placebo; per-sample allocation not given. Samples were taken on day 63 after the first vaccine or placebo injection. This clone was detected only a few times. This CDR3 comprises 11 residues. Germline V gene sequence: CDR1 DFQATT, CDR2 SNEGSKA (reference sequence). The germline V and J ends were trimmed by 1 base and 6 bases, with 7 bases remaining between them.

The genes are TRBV20-1 and TRBJ2-7, with no clear D. The sequence came from a person between 18 and 65 years old who received the Ad26.COV2.S COVID-19 vaccine or a placebo. Sequences were derived from peripheral blood, sampled in a trial of Ad26.COV2.S vaccine versus placebo. CDR3 sequence (DNA): TGCAGTGCTAGAGGGAGCCCCGAGCAGTACTTC. It is translated as CSARGSPEQYF.